The 2 T cell receptor beta chains below all came from one sample that was sequenced in a study of T cell changes during pregnancy in multiple sclerosis. Data came from immunoSEQ multiplex PCR; TCRdb stores just in-frame clones and leaves some out. This table holds about 40,000 clones, around nine tenths found once. The source material was CD4+ T cells from peripheral blood mononuclear cells, sampled in the third trimester of pregnancy. The receptors originated from a female donor with multiple sclerosis, enrolled in a pregnancy study.

This chain connects TRBV7-2 to TRBJ2-7, with D perhaps TRBD1 (6 bases). Germline-derived CDR1 and CDR2 are SGHTA and FQGNSA. The V end lost 2 bases, the J end lost 4 bases, and 9 bases lay between the germline ends. The CDR3 is 13 amino acids. The CDR3 region is CASSLTQGYEQYF. DNA for the CDR3: TGTGCCAGCAGCTTAACCCAGGGGTACGAGCAGTACTTC.

The V call is TRBV18, the J call TRBJ1-1; D remains unclear. Deletions cut 0 bases from V and 5 bases from J, with 13 bases between. The CDR3 is 15 amino acids. In germline, CDR1 is KGHSH, CDR2 LQKENI. Written as DNA, the CDR3 is TGTGCCAGCTCACCACCTTTGGCATTGGAGACTGAAGCTTTCTTT. Encoded protein: CASSPPLALETEAFF.